These T cell receptor beta chains were read from a single sample in a study of T cells in localized non-small cell lung cancer. Some clones are missing from TCRdb's copy, which holds only in-frame ones; the method was immunoSEQ multiplex PCR. The sample has 2,000 or so clones, roughly a third seen once. The sequencing here drew on lung tumor tissue, taken before any cancer treatment. The origin of the receptors is a female donor of 60 years or more with stage I lung adenocarcinoma. Both conserved end residues are part of each CDR3. The D gene is left open where the match is weak. Clone size, where shown, is once, few, many, or a class for clones that have expanded.

j_gene: TRBJ1-1; d_gene: -; v_gene: TRBV6-1; abundance: medium-sized; CDR3nt: TGTGCCAGCAGTGAAGTACAGATAGAAGCTTTCTTT; CDR3aa: CASSEVQIEAFF
j_gene: TRBJ1-2; d_gene: -; v_gene: TRBV15; abundance: few; CDR3nt: TGTGCCACCAGCAGAGGAAGTCAAGCCTATGGCTACACCTTC; CDR3aa: CATSRGSQAYGYTF
j_gene: TRBJ2-2; d_gene: -; v_gene: TRBV25-1; abundance: -; CDR3nt: TGTGCCAGCGCGGTGGGGGAATTGAACACCGGGGAGCTGTTTTTT; CDR3aa: CASAVGELNTGELFF
j_gene: TRBJ2-7; d_gene: TRBD2; v_gene: TRBV15; abundance: -; CDR3nt: TGTGCCACCAGCAGAGAAGCGGGAGGGCCGTACGAGCAGTACTTC; CDR3aa: CATSREAGGPYEQYF
j_gene: TRBJ2-7; d_gene: -; v_gene: TRBV6-7; abundance: few; CDR3nt: TGTGCCAGCAGTCTTTCTACCTACGAGCAGTACTTC; CDR3aa: CASSLSTYEQYF
j_gene: TRBJ1-2; d_gene: -; v_gene: TRBV18; abundance: -; CDR3nt: TGTGCCAGCTCACCGATCAGGGAAAACTATGGCTACACCTTC; CDR3aa: CASSPIRENYGYTF
j_gene: TRBJ2-2; d_gene: TRBD1; v_gene: TRBV25-1; abundance: once; CDR3nt: TGTGCCAGCAGTGGGCAGGGGGACACCGGGGAGCTGTTTTTT; CDR3aa: CASSGQGDTGELFF
j_gene: TRBJ2-1; d_gene: TRBD1; v_gene: TRBV29-1; abundance: -; CDR3nt: TGCAGCGTTGAGACAGGGATGATATCTGAGCAGTTCTTC; CDR3aa: CSVETGMISEQFF
j_gene: TRBJ1-4; d_gene: TRBD1; v_gene: TRBV11-1; abundance: -; CDR3nt: TGTGCCAGCAGCATGACAGGGCCTAATGAAAAACTGTTTTTT; CDR3aa: CASSMTGPNEKLFF
j_gene: TRBJ2-7; d_gene: -; v_gene: TRBV9; abundance: large; CDR3nt: TGTGCCAGCAGCGGAGGCGACAGGGCGGGAGCCTACGAGCAGTACTTC; CDR3aa: CASSGGDRAGAYEQYF
j_gene: TRBJ1-5; d_gene: -; v_gene: TRBV11-3; abundance: medium-sized; CDR3nt: TGTGCCAGCAGCTTTTCGGTGGAGGGTTTGAAGCCCCAGCATTTT; CDR3aa: CASSFSVEGLKPQHF
j_gene: TRBJ1-2; d_gene: TRBD1; v_gene: TRBV9; abundance: -; CDR3nt: TGTGCCAGCAGTGAACGGACAGGGTCCTATGGCTACACCTTC; CDR3aa: CASSERTGSYGYTF
j_gene: TRBJ2-2; d_gene: -; v_gene: TRBV19; abundance: once; CDR3nt: TGTGCCAGTAGGGAGCAGGGAGCCGCCGGGGAGCTGTTTTTT; CDR3aa: CASREQGAAGELFF
j_gene: TRBJ2-1; d_gene: TRBD2; v_gene: TRBV11-3; abundance: -; CDR3nt: TGTGCCAGCAGCCCCCGACTAGCGGGGGGTTTGACCTACAATGAGCAGTTCTTC; CDR3aa: CASSPRLAGGLTYNEQFF
j_gene: TRBJ2-6; d_gene: TRBD2; v_gene: TRBV6-8; abundance: -; CDR3nt: TGTGCCAGCCACCGGGGGGATGTATTCTCTGGGGCCAACGTCCTGACTTTC; CDR3aa: CASHRGDVFSGANVLTF
j_gene: TRBJ2-5; d_gene: TRBD1; v_gene: TRBV11-3; abundance: few; CDR3nt: TGTGCCAGCAGCTTGAGGTCACAGGGGGCTGGGGAGACCCAGTACTTC; CDR3aa: CASSLRSQGAGETQYF
j_gene: TRBJ1-6; d_gene: -; v_gene: TRBV11-3; abundance: few; CDR3nt: TGTGCCAGCAGCCTCAATGGGGAAAATTCACCCCTCCACTTT; CDR3aa: CASSLNGENSPLHF
j_gene: TRBJ2-7; d_gene: TRBD2; v_gene: TRBV5-1; abundance: few; CDR3nt: TGCGCCAGCAGGGGAGGGACTAGCGGGCCGTGGGAGTACTTC; CDR3aa: CASRGGTSGPWEYF
j_gene: TRBJ2-2; d_gene: -; v_gene: TRBV12-5; abundance: -; CDR3nt: TGTGCTAGTGGTACCGCCCGGGACACCGACACCGGGGAGCTGTTTTTT; CDR3aa: CASGTARDTDTGELFF
j_gene: TRBJ2-2; d_gene: TRBD1; v_gene: TRBV10-1; abundance: few; CDR3nt: TGCGCCAGCCAAGGGGGCCATAACACCGGGGAGCTGTTTTTT; CDR3aa: CASQGGHNTGELFF
j_gene: TRBJ2-7; d_gene: TRBD1; v_gene: TRBV6-8; abundance: -; CDR3nt: TGTGCTATCGCGGACAGGGGAAAGCACGAGCAGTACTTC; CDR3aa: CAIADRGKHEQYF
j_gene: TRBJ1-1; d_gene: -; v_gene: TRBV29-1; abundance: -; CDR3nt: TGCAGCACGAGACAGGCCAACACTGAAGCTTTCTTT; CDR3aa: CSTRQANTEAFF
j_gene: TRBJ1-4; d_gene: -; v_gene: TRBV30; abundance: -; CDR3nt: TGTGCCTGGAGTATGGGAACTAATGAAAAACTGTTTTTT; CDR3aa: CAWSMGTNEKLFF
j_gene: TRBJ1-1; d_gene: TRBD1; v_gene: TRBV12-5; abundance: -; CDR3nt: TGTGCCAGCACGACAGGGGTTAGGGAAGCTTTCTTT; CDR3aa: CASTTGVREAFF
j_gene: TRBJ1-1; d_gene: -; v_gene: TRBV25-1; abundance: -; CDR3nt: TGTGCCAGCAGTGGAGATCAGGGGCATCAAGCTTTCTTT; CDR3aa: CASSGDQGHQAFF
j_gene: TRBJ2-4; d_gene: TRBD1; v_gene: TRBV9; abundance: few; CDR3nt: TGTGCCAGCAGCGTAGAAGGGACAGGGGGTAACATTCAGTACTTC; CDR3aa: CASSVEGTGGNIQYF
j_gene: TRBJ1-2; d_gene: -; v_gene: TRBV10-3; abundance: few; CDR3nt: TGTGCCATCAGTGAGTCGAACCGAAACTATGGCTACACCTTC; CDR3aa: CAISESNRNYGYTF
j_gene: TRBJ1-4; d_gene: -; v_gene: TRBV12-2; abundance: few; CDR3nt: TGTGCAAGTCGCTTAGCGCGAGCCGATAATGAAAAACTGTTTTTT; CDR3aa: CASRLARADNEKLFF
j_gene: TRBJ1-4; d_gene: -; v_gene: TRBV10-3; abundance: few; CDR3nt: TGTGCCATCAGTACTACAGGGACTAATGAAAAACTGTTTTTT; CDR3aa: CAISTTGTNEKLFF
j_gene: TRBJ1-2; d_gene: -; v_gene: TRBV6-8; abundance: few; CDR3nt: TGTGCCAGCAGTGCAGACAGGAACTATGGCTACACCTTC; CDR3aa: CASSADRNYGYTF
j_gene: TRBJ1-3; d_gene: TRBD1; v_gene: TRBV6-8; abundance: -; CDR3nt: TGTGCCAGCAGGAAAGGGCGGCAGGGGGCGCCTGGAAACACCATATATTTT; CDR3aa: CASRKGRQGAPGNTIYF
j_gene: TRBJ1-2; d_gene: -; v_gene: TRBV11-3; abundance: few; CDR3nt: TGTGCCAGCAGCTGGGAAAGGGAAGGGTATGGCTACACCTTC; CDR3aa: CASSWEREGYGYTF
j_gene: TRBJ1-2; d_gene: -; v_gene: TRBV6-8; abundance: few; CDR3nt: TGTGCCAGCACTCCCAGGAGGGAGTCCTATGGCTACACCTTC; CDR3aa: CASTPRRESYGYTF
j_gene: TRBJ2-1; d_gene: TRBD2; v_gene: TRBV11-3; abundance: -; CDR3nt: TGTGCCAGCAGCTTAAGCCTAGCGGAGGGGAATGAGCAGTTCTTC; CDR3aa: CASSLSLAEGNEQFF
j_gene: TRBJ1-5; d_gene: -; v_gene: TRBV9; abundance: few; CDR3nt: TGTGCCAGCAGGCGCACAAAAAATCAGCCCCAGCATTTT; CDR3aa: CASRRTKNQPQHF
j_gene: TRBJ2-7; d_gene: -; v_gene: TRBV6-4; abundance: few; CDR3nt: TGTGCCAGCAAACCCCCCCTCGAGCAGTACTTC; CDR3aa: CASKPPLEQYF
j_gene: TRBJ2-1; d_gene: -; v_gene: TRBV30; abundance: -; CDR3nt: TGTGCCTGGGACCAGGACAATGAGCAGTTCTTC; CDR3aa: CAWDQDNEQFF
j_gene: TRBJ2-3; d_gene: -; v_gene: TRBV18; abundance: few; CDR3nt: TGTGCCAGCTCACCCGTAGCTGGCGATACGCAGTATTTT; CDR3aa: CASSPVAGDTQYF
j_gene: TRBJ2-1; d_gene: TRBD2; v_gene: TRBV30; abundance: -; CDR3nt: TGTGCCTGGAGTAGGCTAGCGGGCAATGAGCAGTTCTTC; CDR3aa: CAWSRLAGNEQFF
j_gene: TRBJ1-2; d_gene: TRBD1; v_gene: TRBV19; abundance: -; CDR3nt: TGTGCCAGTAGTATGAACGGGGCAGGGGGCTCGGCTAGCTATGGCTACACCTTC; CDR3aa: CASSMNGAGGSASYGYTF